Each of the 2 T cell receptor delta chains below was sequenced from the same sample in a study of Vδ1+ human thymocytes. Broader study findings: Thymic TRG and TRD repertoires appeared highly polyclonal, with Gaussian CDR3 length distributions.

No antigens are known for them. Sequences come from RNA converted to cDNA by reverse transcription. The CDR3 regions were amplified by multiplex PCR from V-gene primers to a constant-region primer. TCRdb reran clone calling via CATT on the multiplex PCR reads. The sample has 45,000 to 75,000 delta-chain clones, roughly 15% seen once; the top ten hold about 0.4%. The sequencing sample was made of Vdelta1+ gamma-delta thymocytes from the thymus. Specified subset: FACS-sorted CD3+ TCRalphabeta- TCRVdelta1+ TCRVdelta2- thymocytes. All receptors come from a girl in the first two years of life who had congenital heart surgery.

This clone appeared a few times. A much larger clone differs by one base, so this may be a read error. V and J are TRDV2 and TRDJ1, with 10 bases lining up with TRDD3. The germline CDR1 and CDR2 sequences are GEAIGNYY and EKD. This CDR3 is 20 amino acids long. DNA of the CDR3: TGTGCCTGTGGCACCCCCCTACTGGGGGATGACCAGACGTACACCGATAAACTCATCTTT. Protein sequence: CACGTPLLGDDQTYTDKLIF.

The rearrangement joins TRDV1 to TRDJ1; D remains ambiguous. V was pared by 5 bases and J by 0 bases, with 16 bases between. The CDR3 covers 16 residues. CDR1 TSWWSYY and CDR2 QGS come from the germline V gene. CDR3: CALGTRSVWYTDKLIF. Here the CDR3 DNA reads TGTGCTCTTGGGACACGTTCGGTGTGGTACACCGATAAACTCATCTTT.